The 19 T cell receptor beta chains below come from one sample, sequenced in a study of blood T cell repertoires in COVID-19. Some clones are missing from TCRdb's copy, which holds only in-frame ones; the method was immunoSEQ multiplex PCR. The sample yields around 49,000 clones, approximately 82% seen once. Sequencing used PBMCs or T cells enriched from blood (not recorded which). The source of these receptors is a woman between 50 and 59 years old with acute COVID-19.

The chain combines TRBV7-9 with TRBJ2-2, with TRBD1 identical over 7 bases. CDR3 length: 16 amino acids. V shed 5 bases, J shed 6 bases, and the junction held 12 bases outside the gene matches. Germline V gene sequence: CDR1 SEHNR, CDR2 FQNEAQ (reference sequence). CDR3 DNA sequence: TGTGCCAGCAGCCTCAGGGAAGACAGGGTGGCCGGGGAGCTGTTTTTT. Translation gives CASSLREDRVAGELFF.

This clone occurred a few times. This chain connects TRBV6-5 to TRBJ1-5; no reliable D call. V was shortened by 2 bases and J by 3 bases, with 8 bases between the two germline ends. This CDR3 is 14 amino acids long. CDR1 is MNHEY and CDR2 is SVGAGI in the germline V gene. CDR3 amino acids: CASSYGRSNQPQHF. DNA for the CDR3: TGTGCCAGCAGTTACGGGAGATCCAATCAGCCCCAGCATTTT.

CDR3 DNA: TGCGCCAGCAGCGTCCGGACAGGGGTTTTTCAAGAGACCCAGTACTTC. It codes for CASSVRTGVFQETQYF. The chain has TRBV5-1 and TRBJ2-5; TRBD1 matches at 9 bases. With 4 bases clipped from V and 2 bases from J, the junction kept 9 bases outside the gene matches. CDR3 length: 16 residues. Germline V gene sequence: CDR1 SGHRS, CDR2 YFSETQ.

This clone appeared a few times. V gene TRBV7-3 combines with J gene TRBJ2-1; 9 positions match TRBD2. Unmatched junction bases numbered 5, after V lost 5 bases and J lost 9 bases. Germline values: CDR1 SGHTA, CDR2 FQGTGA. The CDR3 has 13 residues. CDR3 bases: TGTGCCAGCAGCGTAGGAGCGGGGGGTGAGCAGTTCTTC. Residues: CASSVGAGGEQFF.

The chain has TRBV4-1 and TRBJ2-1; 7 positions match TRBD2. The CDR3 length is 14 residues. Losses at the gene ends were 8 bases for V and 3 bases for J; bases not matched to a gene: 7. Germline lookup yields CDR1 MGHRA and CDR2 YSYEKL. The CDR3 DNA reads TGCGCCAGCGGGCCGGCTAGCGGCTACAATGAGCAGTTCTTC. Translated, it gives CASGPASGYNEQFF.

This chain uses TRBV7-8 with TRBJ1-1; no clear D. This CDR3 contains 15 residues. V was pared by 0 bases and J by 1 base, with 9 bases between. Germline CDR1 reads SGHVS; CDR2 reads FQNEAQ. CDR3 region: CASSLARVWNTEAFF. The CDR3 region has the DNA TGTGCCAGCAGCTTAGCCCGGGTTTGGAACACTGAAGCTTTCTTT.

This chain's CDR3 is CASSLDGYGYTF. CDR3 DNA: TGTGCCAGCAGCTTAGACGGTTATGGCTACACCTTC. The V call is TRBV7-8, the J call TRBJ1-2; D is uncertain. CDR3 size: 12 residues. Germline V gene data show CDR1 as SGHVS and CDR2 as FQNEAQ. The V and J ends lost 1 base and 5 bases respectively, with 5 bases between them.

The gene calls are TRBV29-1 and TRBJ1-2, with 7 bases that match TRBD1. Trimming cost V 4 bases and J 0 bases; bases outside gene matches: 2. This CDR3 has 13 amino acids. Germline V gives CDR1 SQVTM, CDR2 ANQGSEA. The CDR3 nucleotides are TGCAGCGTTGGTGACAGGGCTAACTATGGCTACACCTTC. Translated, it gives CSVGDRANYGYTF.

The table lists this clone with a few counts. The J gene is TRBJ2-3, the V gene TRBV11-3; 9 bases are shared with TRBD1. In germline, CDR1 is SGHNT, CDR2 YENEEA. The CDR3 spans 13 residues. V was pared by 4 bases and J by 13 bases, with 9 bases of the junction left unmatched. The CDR3 is CASSSLWTGVEYF. CDR3 bases: TGTGCCAGCAGCTCCCTCTGGACAGGGGTAGAGTATTTT.

The chain carries TRBV6-5 and TRBJ2-1; D is unclear. The CDR3 covers 12 residues. V lost 6 bases to trimming and J lost 3 bases, with 6 bases between them. The germline CDR1 and CDR2 sequences are MNHEY and SVGAGI. The CDR3 is CASSEDYNEQFF. The CDR3 coding sequence is TGTGCCAGCAGCGAGGACTACAATGAGCAGTTCTTC.

The chain uses TRBV6-5 and TRBJ1-4, with 9 bases that match TRBD1. In germline, CDR1 is MNHEY, CDR2 SVGAGI. V shed 2 bases and J 8 bases; nucleotides not matched to a gene: 6. This CDR3 comprises 15 residues. The CDR3 is CASSYRTGVREKLFF. The CDR3 DNA follows: TGTGCCAGCAGTTACCGGACAGGGGTCCGGGAAAAACTGTTTTTT.

The chain carries TRBV19 and TRBJ2-4, with D perhaps matching TRBD2 (5 bases). The CDR3 spans 17 residues. Germline-derived CDR1 and CDR2 are LNHDA and SQIVND (reference sequence). The ends were cut back, 5 bases at V and 1 base at J, with 18 bases in the middle. The CDR3 DNA is TGTGCCAGTAGTCCTCTAATTGGACTGAGGGCCAAAAACATTCAGTACTTC. Protein sequence: CASSPLIGLRAKNIQYF.

In DNA form, the CDR3 reads TGTGCCAGCAGTTCTTGGACTAGGCAGGAGACCCAGTACTTC. This encodes CASSSWTRQETQYF. The chain links TRBV27 to TRBJ2-5, with 7 positions matching TRBD2. The CDR3 runs to 14 residues. J gave up 5 bases and V 4 bases, and 7 bases lay outside the gene matches. The germline gives CDR1 MNHEY, CDR2 SMNVEV (reference sequence).

This clone has only a few counts. V gene TRBV5-6 combines with J gene TRBJ1-6; 8 bases are shared with TRBD1. The CDR3 covers 14 residues. The V gene's germline CDR1 is SGHDT and CDR2 YYEEEE. The V and J ends lost 2 bases and 9 bases, in that order; junction bases with no gene match: 4. In DNA, the CDR3 is TGTGCCAGCAGCTTACAGGGGGGGAGTTCACCCCTCCACTTT. Protein: CASSLQGGSSPLHF.

This clone showed up just once. J is TRBJ2-2 and V is TRBV6-5; tentative D call: TRBD1 (5 bases). V was pared by 1 base and J by 0 bases, with 6 bases between. This CDR3 is 15 amino acids long. Per the germline V gene, CDR1 is MNHEY and CDR2 is SVGAGI. The chain's CDR3 is CASSYWGSNTGELFF. CDR3 coding DNA: TGTGCCAGCAGTTACTGGGGCTCGAACACCGGGGAGCTGTTTTTT.

This rearrangement joins TRBV7-3 to TRBJ2-7; weak D call: TRBD1 (5 bases). The CDR3 is made up of 15 amino acids. Germline values: CDR1 SGHTA, CDR2 FQGTGA. Trimming removed 3 bases from V and 1 base from J, with 13 bases in between. CDR3 nucleotide sequence: TGTGCCAGCAGCTTGATAGCAGGGATGTCCTACGAGCAGTACTTC. It yields the protein CASSLIAGMSYEQYF.

V gene TRBV10-1 combines with J gene TRBJ2-3; 10 bases are shared with TRBD2. The germline gives CDR1 WNHNN, CDR2 SYGVQD (reference sequence). The CDR3 runs to 16 residues. The J segment lost 4 bases and the V segment lost 1 base, leaving 5 bases of the junction unmatched. CDR3 DNA: TGCGCCAGCAGTGAGTTTAGCGGGGGGTTCTCAGATACGCAGTATTTT. Protein product: CASSEFSGGFSDTQYF.

This rearrangement joins TRBV30 to TRBJ1-5, with D tentatively TRBD1 (6 bases). The germline gives CDR1 GTSNPN, CDR2 SVGIG (reference sequence). CDR3 length equals 14 residues. Trimming shortened V by 1 base and J by 4 bases, and 11 bases separated the two germline ends. The CDR3 DNA follows: TGTGCCTGGAGTGAGGGGGTGGGGAATCAGCCCCAGCATTTT. This encodes CAWSEGVGNQPQHF.

The J gene is TRBJ1-1, the V gene TRBV7-3, with D unclear. CDR1 and CDR2 from the germline V gene are SGHTA and FQGTGA. V was clipped by 3 bases and J by 4 bases, with 15 bases between them. CDR3 size: 15 residues. CDR3 region: CASSLGGRLVTEAFF. DNA of the CDR3: TGTGCCAGCAGCTTGGGCGGGCGGCTAGTCACTGAAGCTTTCTTT.